A selection of T cell receptor beta chains follows, all from one sample in a study of human T cells and chemical hapten exposure. TCRdb re-called the RACE reads with MiXCR, one entry per CDR3 protein. The sample records a few hundred thousand distinct CDR3 sequences, about 6% being singletons. Source: whole blood, taken in connection with sensitization to the hapten diphenylcyclopropenone (DPC). The receptor source for this set is a woman aged 18-29 years with alopecia areata. Some clones in this sample may be carry-over from other donors' samples. Both conserved end residues are part of each CDR3. A D gene is named only where the DNA matches it firmly. The listing skips clone size in some rows; elsewhere it reads once, few, many or a size class.

many	TRBV4-2	TRBD1	TRBJ1-1	CASSPNVVRGPYSEAFF	TGTGCCAGCAGCCCAAATGTCGTCAGGGGGCCCTATTCTGAAGCTTTCTTT
many	TRBV12-3/TRBV12-4	-	TRBJ2-7	CASSLADGDYEQYF	TGTGCCAGCAGTTTAGCGGACGGGGACTACGAGCAGTACTTC
many	TRBV28	-	TRBJ1-2	CASSGVSNYYGYTF	TGTGCCAGCAGTGGAGTTTCCAATTACTATGGCTACACCTTC
-	TRBV4-2	-	TRBJ1-5	CASSQSKGTNQPQHF	TGTGCCAGCAGCCAAAGTAAGGGTACGAATCAGCCCCAGCATTTT
-	TRBV13	-	TRBJ2-7	CASSRASRNLYEQYF	TGTGCCAGCAGCCGCGCCAGCCGAAACCTCTACGAGCAGTACTTC
few	TRBV5-1	TRBD1	TRBJ1-4	CASSLAWDRTDEKLFF	TGCGCCAGCAGCTTGGCCTGGGACAGGACGGATGAAAAACTGTTTTTT
few	TRBV12-3/TRBV12-4	-	TRBJ2-1	CASSFEGGPHEQFF	TGTGCCAGCAGTTTTGAGGGCGGGCCTCATGAGCAGTTCTTC
many	TRBV6-2/TRBV6-3	TRBD2	TRBJ2-1	CASLGLAGGREQFF	TGTGCCAGCTTGGGGCTAGCGGGGGGAAGAGAGCAGTTCTTC
-	TRBV3-1	-	TRBJ2-2	CASSQGLSNTGELFF	TGTGCCAGCAGCCAGGGACTCTCTAACACCGGGGAGCTGTTTTTT
many	TRBV10-3	-	TRBJ1-3	CAIRDQKSGNTIYF	TGTGCCATCAGGGACCAGAAGTCTGGAAACACCATATATTTT
few	TRBV12-3/TRBV12-4	-	TRBJ2-7	CASSEDLSYEQYF	TGTGCCAGCAGTGAGGACCTTTCCTACGAGCAGTACTTC
-	TRBV20-1	-	TRBJ2-3	CSARDQLGGPSTDTQYF	TGCAGTGCTAGAGATCAACTGGGGGGGCCTAGCACAGATACGCAGTATTTT
-	TRBV20-1	-	TRBJ2-2	CSAREISTGELFF	TGCAGTGCTAGAGAGATCTCGACCGGGGAGCTGTTTTTT
many	TRBV5-4	-	TRBJ1-2	CASTTRQANYGYTF	TGTGCCAGCACCACCCGACAGGCTAACTATGGCTACACCTTC
-	TRBV6-5	TRBD1	TRBJ2-5	CASSYGTGPRETQYF	TGTGCCAGCAGTTACGGGACAGGGCCCCGAGAGACCCAGTACTTC
few	TRBV3-1	-	TRBJ2-6	CASSLSAEAGANVLTF	TGTGCCAGCAGCCTATCGGCAGAGGCTGGGGCCAACGTCCTGACTTTC
-	TRBV28	-	TRBJ1-3	CASSWAGSGNTIYF	TGTGCCAGCAGTTGGGCAGGGTCTGGAAACACCATATATTTT
few	TRBV29-1	-	TRBJ2-6	CSVAQAGTPSSGANVLTF	TGCAGCGTCGCGCAAGCCGGGACTCCGAGCTCTGGGGCCAACGTCCTGACTTTC
many	TRBV7-2	-	TRBJ1-6	CASSSQGYRNSPLHF	TGTGCCAGCAGCTCTCAGGGATACCGAAATTCACCCCTCCACTTT
-	TRBV18	-	TRBJ2-7	CASSRDSSLDEQYF	TGTGCCAGCTCCCGGGACTCGTCTTTGGACGAGCAGTACTTC
-	TRBV6-6	-	TRBJ2-3	CASSYLSGTSTDTQYF	TGTGCCAGCAGTTACCTATCTGGGACTAGCACAGATACGCAGTATTTT
-	TRBV29-1	-	TRBJ1-1	CSVTGQPNTEAFF	TGCAGCGTAACTGGACAGCCGAACACTGAAGCTTTCTTT
-	TRBV19	-	TRBJ2-2	CASSIEATTPGELFF	TGTGCCAGTAGTATAGAGGCCACCACCCCCGGGGAGCTGTTTTTT
many	TRBV7-2	-	TRBJ1-4	CASSPSTLATNEKLFF	TGTGCCAGCAGCCCATCCACCCTCGCAACTAATGAAAAACTGTTTTTT
few	TRBV7-6	-	TRBJ2-1	CASSLTLQGYNEQFF	TGTGCCAGCAGCCTCACACTACAGGGTTACAATGAGCAGTTCTTC
-	TRBV3-1	-	TRBJ1-2	CASSQDGEGLDGYTF	TGTGCCAGCAGCCAAGATGGGGAGGGCCTTGATGGCTACACCTTC
few	TRBV4-3	TRBD2	TRBJ2-1	CASSQEWAGEPFF	TGCGCCAGCAGCCAAGAATGGGCGGGAGAGCCGTTCTTC
many	TRBV27	-	TRBJ1-1	CASRRERYTEAFF	TGTGCCAGCAGACGGGAGCGCTACACTGAAGCTTTCTTT
-	TRBV25-1	TRBD2	TRBJ2-7	CASSAPGTSGYEQYF	TGTGCCAGCAGTGCTCCCGGGACTAGCGGGTACGAGCAGTACTTC
-	TRBV7-8	-	TRBJ2-5	CASSLGSGETQYF	TGTGCCAGCAGCTTAGGGTCCGGAGAGACCCAGTACTTC
many	TRBV6-5	TRBD1	TRBJ1-6	CASSYEAYRGTPLHF	TGTGCCAGCAGTTACGAGGCGTACAGGGGAACACCCCTCCACTTT
many	TRBV29-1	-	TRBJ1-1	CSVDRRTEAFF	TGCAGCGTGGACCGGAGGACTGAAGCTTTCTTT
few	TRBV3-1	-	TRBJ1-4	CASSQAPGAEGEKLFF	TGTGCCAGCAGCCAAGCTCCGGGGGCCGAGGGGGAAAAACTGTTTTTT
few	TRBV9	-	TRBJ2-3	CASSVGLNPTDTQYF	TGTGCCAGCAGCGTAGGACTGAACCCCACAGATACGCAGTATTTT
many	TRBV29-1	-	TRBJ1-4	CSGLRAEKLFF	TGCAGCGGATTGCGGGCTGAAAAACTGTTTTTT
few	TRBV4-2	-	TRBJ2-1	CASSAQANEQFF	TGTGCCAGCAGCGCTCAGGCTAATGAGCAGTTCTTC
many	TRBV2	-	TRBJ2-7	CASNEGHVQYF	TGTGCCAGCAACGAAGGGCATGTGCAGTACTTC
many	TRBV7-9	-	TRBJ1-4	CASSLVTATNEKLFF	TGTGCCAGCAGCTTAGTGACGGCAACTAATGAAAAACTGTTTTTT
-	TRBV10-3	-	TRBJ2-7	CAISDNFLYYEQYF	TGTGCCATCAGTGATAACTTCCTTTACTACGAGCAGTACTTC
many	TRBV5-5	-	TRBJ1-1	CASSLWQQNTEAFF	TGTGCCAGCAGCTTGTGGCAGCAAAACACTGAAGCTTTCTTT
many	TRBV7-9	TRBD1	TRBJ2-5	CASSPDRAQETQYF	TGTGCCAGCAGCCCCGACAGGGCCCAAGAGACCCAGTACTTC
-	TRBV28	-	TRBJ2-5	CASSSLTKGSQETQYF	TGTGCCAGCAGTTCCCTCACGAAGGGCAGCCAAGAGACCCAGTACTTC
-	TRBV20-1	-	TRBJ1-3	CSARDQGRGNTIYF	TGCAGTGCTAGGGACCAGGGGAGAGGAAACACCATATATTTT
few	TRBV14	-	TRBJ1-4	CASSQEYREKLFF	TGTGCCAGCAGCCAAGAGTATAGGGAAAAACTGTTTTTT
many	TRBV10-3	-	TRBJ1-2	CAITVDGSYGYTF	TGTGCCATCACCGTGGACGGCTCCTATGGCTACACCTTC
many	TRBV6-1	TRBD1	TRBJ2-7	CASSEVVDRRAEQYF	TGTGCCAGCAGTGAAGTTGTGGACAGGCGCGCCGAGCAGTACTTC
few	TRBV5-1	-	TRBJ2-5	CASSLEVGRGAKETQYF	TGCGCCAGCAGCTTGGAAGTAGGCAGGGGGGCGAAAGAGACCCAGTACTTC
many	TRBV5-1	TRBD1	TRBJ1-4	CASAPQGASNEKLFF	TGCGCCAGCGCCCCCCAGGGGGCATCTAATGAAAAACTGTTTTTT
many	TRBV12-3/TRBV12-4	TRBD2	TRBJ2-3	CASSDRLAGVADTQYF	TGTGCCAGCAGTGATAGACTAGCGGGGGTTGCAGATACGCAGTATTTT
-	TRBV3-1	TRBD1	TRBJ1-6	CASSQNDRGGNSPLHF	TGTGCCAGCAGCCAGAACGACAGGGGAGGTAATTCACCCCTCCACTTT
few	TRBV20-1	-	TRBJ2-3	CSASVLGRAPGTDTQYF	TGCAGTGCTAGTGTTTTAGGGCGGGCACCGGGCACAGATACGCAGTATTTT
many	TRBV6-5	-	TRBJ1-1	CASNFRLPRTEAFF	TGTGCCAGCAATTTCAGGCTCCCGAGGACTGAAGCTTTCTTT
few	TRBV7-9	TRBD1	TRBJ1-1	CASSPGGTARGAFF	TGTGCCAGCAGCCCTGGCGGGACAGCTAGGGGAGCTTTCTTT
many	TRBV29-1	-	TRBJ1-3	CSVAPAGRGNTIYF	TGCAGCGTCGCCCCGGCAGGGAGGGGAAACACCATATATTTT
many	TRBV20-1	TRBD2	TRBJ2-1	CSARGGLASNEQFF	TGCAGTGCAAGAGGGGGACTAGCGAGCAATGAGCAGTTCTTC